These 10 T cell receptor beta chains originate from one sample sequenced in a study of shared clonotypes between healthy human individuals. The protocol was immunoSEQ multiplex PCR, while the TCRdb copy is restricted to in-frame clones and leaves out a portion. The data show approximately 1,000,000 clones, with about 80% seen just once and 0.7% to 0.95% held by the top ten. Sample: memory CD4+ T cells from PBMCs. Specified subset: CD45RA-negative fraction. Receptors were obtained from a man aged 18 to 35 in good health. Some clones in this sample may be carry-over from other donors' samples.

The chain recombines TRBV9 with TRBJ2-5, with D unresolved. The CDR3 contains 13 residues. The germline V gene encodes CDR1 SGDLS and CDR2 YYNGEE. The V end lost 3 bases, the J end lost 4 bases, and 10 bases lay between the germline ends. This CDR3 is CASSAGLGETQYF. The CDR3 DNA follows: TGTGCCAGCAGCGCCGGCTTGGGAGAGACCCAGTACTTC.

This clone was seen more than once but under ten times. The rearrangement links TRBV29-1 to TRBJ2-1, with no clear D. Deletions cut 7 bases from V and 6 bases from J, with 7 bases between. CDR3 length: 10 residues. From germline, CDR1 is SQVTM and CDR2 ANQGSEA. The CDR3 here is CSAGINEQFF. CDR3 DNA: TGCAGCGCTGGGATCAATGAGCAGTTCTTC.

This clone was seen a single time. The chain links TRBV28 to TRBJ2-3, with D possibly TRBD1 on 7 matching bases. Germline CDR1 is MDHEN and CDR2 is SYDVKM. CDR3 length equals 16 residues. V was trimmed by 6 bases and J by 0 bases, leaving 16 bases between them. The CDR3 DNA reads TGTGCCAGCAGACAGGGAGGACAGGAGAGCACAGATACGCAGTATTTT. It codes for CASRQGGQESTDTQYF.

V gene TRBV2 combines with J gene TRBJ2-5; no clear D. The CDR3 extends over 12 amino acids. V lost 7 bases and J lost 2, with 8 bases in between. Per germline, CDR1 SNHLY and CDR2 FYNNEI. The CDR3 loop is CASKRQQETQYF. CDR3 DNA: TGTGCCAGCAAACGACAACAAGAGACCCAGTACTTC.

This chain links TRBV30 with TRBJ1-1; D is unclear. V lost 0 bases to trimming and J lost 1 base, with 15 bases between them. The CDR3 has 16 amino acids. Germline V gene data show CDR1 as GTSNPN and CDR2 as SVGIG (reference sequence). CDR3 DNA sequence: TGTGCCTGGAGTGTACGTTTGGGTTCGGCGAACACTGAAGCTTTCTTT. Protein product: CAWSVRLGSANTEAFF.

The chain is built from TRBV9 and TRBJ2-2; D is unclear. Trimming left V 0 bases short and J 6 bases short, with 6 bases between. The CDR3 length is 13 residues. CDR1 SGDLS and CDR2 YYNGEE come from the germline V gene. The CDR3 DNA is TGTGCCAGCAGCGTAGCGGCAGCCGGGGAGCTGTTTTTT. Its protein is CASSVAAAGELFF. Looking up the rest from reference TRBV9 and TRBJ2-2 gives the full variable domain: DSGVTQTPKHLITATGQRVTLRCSPRSGDLSVYWYQQSLDQGLQFLIQYYNGEERAKGNILERFSAQQFPDLHSELNLSSLELGDSALYFCASSVAAAGELFFGEGSRLTVL.

V usage is TRBV7-3 and J usage is TRBJ2-1; no clear D gene. This CDR3 is built from 15 residues. Trimming stripped 0 bases from V and 0 bases from J, with 6 bases between. Per germline, CDR1 SGHTA and CDR2 FQGTGA. CDR3 protein: CASSLTFSSYNEQFF. The CDR3 DNA reads TGTGCCAGCAGCTTAACCTTTTCCTCCTACAATGAGCAGTTCTTC.

CDR3 in amino acids: CASASLMGGHPDTQYF. For the CDR3, the DNA is TGCGCCAGCGCCTCCTTGATGGGGGGGCACCCAGATACGCAGTATTTT. J is TRBJ2-3 and V is TRBV4-1, with a possible D match to TRBD2 (7 bases). Trimming took 8 bases from V and 4 from J, leaving 22 bases between them. The CDR3 covers 16 residues. Germline assignment: CDR1 MGHRA and CDR2 YSYEKL.

The CDR3 nucleotides read TGTGCCAGCAGCCGACAGGGGAGCAATCAGCCCCAGCATTTT. It yields the protein CASSRQGSNQPQHF. The rearrangement links TRBV7-9 to TRBJ1-5; the match to TRBD1 covers 8 bases. Germline assignment: CDR1 SEHNR and CDR2 FQNEAQ (reference sequence). CDR3 length: 14 residues. Trimming took 5 bases from V and 1 from J; bases not matched to a gene: 1.

This rearrangement joins TRBV4-1 to TRBJ1-1; 8 bases map to TRBD1. Germline V CDR1 and CDR2: MGHRA, YSYEKL. V dropped 6 bases and J dropped 1; count of bases not matched to a gene: 4. The CDR3 runs to 14 residues. The CDR3 nucleotides are TGCGCCAGCAGGATCGGACAGGGGAACACTGAAGCTTTCTTT. Amino acids: CASRIGQGNTEAFF.